This T cell receptor beta chain was identified during a study of cytomegalovirus exposure and HLA in healthy donors. In the PCR, 60 Vbeta and 13 Jbeta primers were used. Sequencing was performed with immunoSEQ multiplex PCR; in TCRdb, only in-frame clones are kept and a portion is missing. The sample has around 150,000 clones; roughly 80% are singletons. The CDR3 has 14 amino acids. From germline, CDR1 is SGHVS and CDR2 FQNEAQ. Trimming took 10 bases from V and 3 from J; bases not matched to a gene: 8. The chain uses TRBV7-8 and TRBJ2-7; 11 nucleotides match TRBD2. This receptor was taken from a human donor in good health. Material: PBMCs. CDR3 sequence (DNA): TGTGCCATCCTCCTAACTAGCGGGAGCTACGAGCAGTACTTC. It translates to CAILLTSGSYEQYF.